This TCR beta chain derives from a study of cytomegalovirus exposure and HLA in healthy donors. The wider study: Most donors, roughly 82% of roughly 400 genotyped, fell in the Caucasian-associated ancestry cluster.

Study results and limitations: Most likely, a cluster of highly shared sequence variants arose as a sequencing artifact. TRBV6-2, TRBV6-3 and other indistinguishable V segments were excluded. Most of the TCR beta V segments (in an earlier analysis) were productive either about 87% or about 30% of the time.

The germline CDR1 and CDR2 sequences are SGDLS and YYNGEE. The germline V and J ends were trimmed by 0 bases and 3 bases, with 9 bases remaining between them. CDR3 length: 15 amino acids. Note on this clone: Its antigen is unidentified.

Primers: 60 Vbeta forward and 13 Jbeta reverse. Clones were sequenced by immunoSEQ multiplex PCR, and TCRdb holds only the in-frame ones, with some missing. The repertoire holds around 150,000 clones, with about four fifths as singletons. The sequence was collected from a human donor in good health. The V call is TRBV9, the J call TRBJ2-2; a possible D gene is TRBD2 (6 bases). Sequencing was done on a sample of PBMCs. CDR3 in DNA: TGTGCCAGCAGCGTAGCCCCTAGCGACACCGGGGAGCTGTTTTTT. It translates to CASSVAPSDTGELFF.